This paragraph covers one T cell receptor (beta chain) sequence. The length of the CDR3 is 18 residues. This entry comes from a study of blood T cell repertoires in COVID-19. Authors' data handling: Estimation of nucleated cell counts relied on the amplification of reference gene primers. TCRdb's copy holds only in-frame clones and misses some; the assay was immunoSEQ multiplex PCR. V and J calls and clone size follow that table, whereas D and trimming were derived from the DNA. The top ten hold more than 20% of the sample, which has about 130,000 clones, about 85% seen once. The sample was peripheral blood. The clonotype was recovered from an elderly woman with acute or convalescent COVID-19. The chain joins TRBV12-1 to TRBJ2-1; the table's D call, TRBD2, was not checked against the DNA. TRBV12-1 has pseudogene status. The CDR3 loop reads CASSFVVAGVISYNEQFF. Here the CDR3 DNA reads TGTGCCAGCAGCTTTGTGGTAGCGGGGGTAATCTCCTACAATGAGCAGTTCTTC.